This note documents a single T cell receptor beta chain sequence. No antigen is known for it. The sample is drawn from a study of T-cell reconstitution after alpha-beta-depleted transplantation in children. Study results and limitations: Elevated TCRbeta diversity at day 60 was traced, in some patients, to surviving recipient T cells and thymic progenitors. Diversity and T-cell counts at one year after transplant derived mostly from new T cells. It was reported that alpha-beta T cells came from several hundred expanded graft clones (about two months after transplant).

The ends lost 6 bases at V and 5 bases at J; junction bases unmatched: 13. Germline V gene data show CDR1 as DFQATT and CDR2 as SNEGSKA (reference sequence). The CDR3 loop spans 14 amino acids. Molecular barcoding with unique molecular identifiers was used for the TCRbeta library. TCRdb re-analysed the PCR reads in MiXCR, keeping a single row per CDR3 protein. The repertoire holds hundreds of thousands of distinct CDR3 sequences, with about an eighth as singletons. This clonotype originated in a male patient aged 5 to 17 who had a stem cell transplant for acute myeloid leukemia, so the T cells may come from the graft donor. The specimen comprised PBMCs, mostly from graft donor cells, sampled 360 days after TCRalphabeta/CD19-depleted stem cell transplant. The rearrangement uses TRBV20-1 and TRBJ2-7; 7 bases map to TRBD2. In DNA form, the CDR3 reads TGCAGTGCCCCTGTAGCGGGCCAGCCCCACGAGCAGTACTTC. It codes for CSAPVAGQPHEQYF.